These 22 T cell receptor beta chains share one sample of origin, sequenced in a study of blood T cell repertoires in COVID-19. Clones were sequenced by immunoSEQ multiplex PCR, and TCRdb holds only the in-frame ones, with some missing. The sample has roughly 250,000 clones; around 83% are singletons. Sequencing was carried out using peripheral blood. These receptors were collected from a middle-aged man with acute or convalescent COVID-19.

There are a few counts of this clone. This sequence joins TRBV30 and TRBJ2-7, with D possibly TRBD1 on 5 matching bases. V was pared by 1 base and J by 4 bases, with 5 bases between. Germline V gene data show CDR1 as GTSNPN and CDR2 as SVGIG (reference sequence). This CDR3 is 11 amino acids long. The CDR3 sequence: CAWSDRYEQYF. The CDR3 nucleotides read TGTGCCTGGAGTGACAGGTACGAGCAGTACTTC. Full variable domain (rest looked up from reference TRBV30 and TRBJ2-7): SQTIHQWPATLVQPVGSPLSLECTVEGTSNPNLYWYRQAAGRGLQLLFYSVGIGQISSEVPQNLSASRPQDRQFILSSKKLLLSDSGFYLCAWSDRYEQYFGPGTRLTVT.

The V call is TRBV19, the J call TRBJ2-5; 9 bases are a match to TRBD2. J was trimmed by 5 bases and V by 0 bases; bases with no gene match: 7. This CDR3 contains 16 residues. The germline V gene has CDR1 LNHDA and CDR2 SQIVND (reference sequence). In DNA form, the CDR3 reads TGTGCCAGTAGTATAGATAGCGGGGGTTTGCGGGAGACCCAGTACTTC. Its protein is CASSIDSGGLRETQYF.

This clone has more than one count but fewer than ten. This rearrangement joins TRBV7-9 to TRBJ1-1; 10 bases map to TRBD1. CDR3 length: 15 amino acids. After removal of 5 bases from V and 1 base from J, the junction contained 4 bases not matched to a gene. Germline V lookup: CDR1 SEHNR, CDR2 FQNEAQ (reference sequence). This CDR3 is CASSTRDRGNTEAFF. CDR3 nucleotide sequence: TGTGCCAGCAGCACCCGGGACAGGGGGAACACTGAAGCTTTCTTT.

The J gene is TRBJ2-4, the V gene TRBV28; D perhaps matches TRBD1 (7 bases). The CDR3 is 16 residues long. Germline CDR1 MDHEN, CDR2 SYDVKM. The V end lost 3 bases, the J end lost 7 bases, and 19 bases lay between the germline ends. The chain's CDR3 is CASSFLGSAGGNIQYF. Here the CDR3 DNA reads TGTGCCAGCAGTTTTTTAGGTTCGGCAGGGGGGAACATTCAGTACTTC.

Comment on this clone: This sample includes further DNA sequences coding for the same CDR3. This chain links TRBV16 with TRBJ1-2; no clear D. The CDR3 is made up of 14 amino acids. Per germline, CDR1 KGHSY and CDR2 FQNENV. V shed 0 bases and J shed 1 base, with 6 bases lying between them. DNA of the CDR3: TGTGCCAGCAGCCAATCCAACGGTAACTATGGCTACACCTTC. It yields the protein CASSQSNGNYGYTF.

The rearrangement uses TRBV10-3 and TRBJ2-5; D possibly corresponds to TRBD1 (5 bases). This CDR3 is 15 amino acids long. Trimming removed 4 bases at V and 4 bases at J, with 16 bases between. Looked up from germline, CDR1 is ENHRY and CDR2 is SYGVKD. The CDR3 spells CAISAQLGEGETQYF. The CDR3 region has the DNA TGTGCCATCAGTGCCCAGCTAGGGGAAGGAGAGACCCAGTACTTC.

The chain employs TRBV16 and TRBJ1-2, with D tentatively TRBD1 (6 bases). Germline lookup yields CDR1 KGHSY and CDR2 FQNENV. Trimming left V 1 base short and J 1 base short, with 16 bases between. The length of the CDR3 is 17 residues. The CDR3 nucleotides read TGTGCCAGCAGCCAATTCGGCACAGGGAAGGGTAACTATGGCTACACCTTC. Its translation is CASSQFGTGKGNYGYTF.

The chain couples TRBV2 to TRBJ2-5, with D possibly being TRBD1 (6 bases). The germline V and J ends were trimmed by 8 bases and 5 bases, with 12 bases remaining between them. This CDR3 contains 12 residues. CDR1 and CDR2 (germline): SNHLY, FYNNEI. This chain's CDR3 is CASSRDIETQYF. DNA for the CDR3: TGTGCCAGCTCGAGGGACATCGAGACCCAGTACTTC.

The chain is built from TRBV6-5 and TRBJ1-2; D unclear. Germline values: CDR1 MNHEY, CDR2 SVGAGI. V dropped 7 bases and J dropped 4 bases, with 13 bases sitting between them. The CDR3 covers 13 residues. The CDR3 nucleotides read TGTGCCAGCAAGGCAGGCGTTGGCTATGGCTACACCTTC. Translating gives CASKAGVGYGYTF.

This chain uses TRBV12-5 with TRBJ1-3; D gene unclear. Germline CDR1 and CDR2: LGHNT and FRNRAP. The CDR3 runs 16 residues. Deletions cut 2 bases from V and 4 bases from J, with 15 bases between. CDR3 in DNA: TGTGCTAGTGGTTTGCAACGAGTGGTATTCGGAAACACCATATATTTT. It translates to CASGLQRVVFGNTIYF.

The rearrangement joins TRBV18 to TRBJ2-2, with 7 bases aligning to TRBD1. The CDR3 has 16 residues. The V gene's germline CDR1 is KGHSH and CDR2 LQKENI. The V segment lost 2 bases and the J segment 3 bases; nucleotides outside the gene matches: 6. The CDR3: CASSPSTGWDTGELFF. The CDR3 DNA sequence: TGTGCCAGCTCACCATCGACAGGGTGGGACACCGGGGAGCTGTTTTTT.

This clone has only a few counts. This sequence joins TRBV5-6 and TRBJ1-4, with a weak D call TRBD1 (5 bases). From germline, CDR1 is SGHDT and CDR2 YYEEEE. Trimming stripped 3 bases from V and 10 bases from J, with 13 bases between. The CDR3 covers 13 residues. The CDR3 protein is CASSSRLQGKLFF. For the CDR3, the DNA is TGTGCCAGCAGCTCCAGGCTCCAGGGAAAACTGTTTTTT. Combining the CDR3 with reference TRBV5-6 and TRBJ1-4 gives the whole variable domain DAGVTQSPTHLIKTRGQQVTLRCSPKSGHDTVSWYQQALGQGPQFIFQYYEEEERQRGNFPDRFSGHQFPNYSSELNVNALLLGDSALYLCASSSRLQGKLFFGSGTQLSVL.

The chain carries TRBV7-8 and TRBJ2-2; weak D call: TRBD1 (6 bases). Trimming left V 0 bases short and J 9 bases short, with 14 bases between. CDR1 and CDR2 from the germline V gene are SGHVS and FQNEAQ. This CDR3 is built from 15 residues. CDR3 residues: CASSLALGTKRELFF. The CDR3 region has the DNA TGTGCCAGCAGCTTAGCGCTAGGGACAAAACGGGAGCTGTTTTTT.

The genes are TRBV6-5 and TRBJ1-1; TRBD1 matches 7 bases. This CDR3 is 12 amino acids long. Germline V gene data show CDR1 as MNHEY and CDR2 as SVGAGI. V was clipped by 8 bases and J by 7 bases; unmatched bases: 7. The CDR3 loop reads CASGRTGYEAFF. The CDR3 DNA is TGTGCCAGCGGGCGGACAGGCTATGAAGCTTTCTTT.

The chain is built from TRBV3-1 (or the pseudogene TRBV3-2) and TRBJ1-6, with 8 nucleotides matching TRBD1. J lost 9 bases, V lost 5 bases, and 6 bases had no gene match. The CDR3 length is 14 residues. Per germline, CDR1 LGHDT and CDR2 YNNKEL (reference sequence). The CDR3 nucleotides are TGTGCCAGCAGCTCGCGGACAGGGTCTTCACCCCTCCACTTT. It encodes CASSSRTGSSPLHF.

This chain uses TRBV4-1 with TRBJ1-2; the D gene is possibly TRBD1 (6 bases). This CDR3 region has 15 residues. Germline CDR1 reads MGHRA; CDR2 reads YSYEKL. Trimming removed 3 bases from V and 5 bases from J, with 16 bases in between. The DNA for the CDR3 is TGCGCCAGCAGCCAGTTAAGGGGGAGTCCGTATGGCTACACCTTC. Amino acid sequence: CASSQLRGSPYGYTF.

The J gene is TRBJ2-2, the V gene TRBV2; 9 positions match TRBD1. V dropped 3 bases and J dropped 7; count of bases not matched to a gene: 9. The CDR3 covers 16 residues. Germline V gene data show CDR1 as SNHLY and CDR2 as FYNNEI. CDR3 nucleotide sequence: TGTGCCAGCAGTGACCAGGGACAGGGTGTAAACGGGGAGCTGTTTTTT. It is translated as CASSDQGQGVNGELFF. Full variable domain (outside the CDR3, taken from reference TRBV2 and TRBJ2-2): EPEVTQTPSHQVTQMGQEVILRCVPISNHLYFYWYRQILGQKVEFLVSFYNNEISEKSEIFDDQFSVERPDGSNFTLKIRSTKLEDSAMYFCASSDQGQGVNGELFFGEGSRLTVL.

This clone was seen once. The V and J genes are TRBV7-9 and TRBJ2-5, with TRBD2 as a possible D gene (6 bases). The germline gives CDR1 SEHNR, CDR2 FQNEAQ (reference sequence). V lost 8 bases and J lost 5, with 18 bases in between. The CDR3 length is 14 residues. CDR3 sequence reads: CASGRDSLEETQYF. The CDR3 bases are TGTGCCAGCGGACGGGACTCCCTTGAGGAGACCCAGTACTTC.

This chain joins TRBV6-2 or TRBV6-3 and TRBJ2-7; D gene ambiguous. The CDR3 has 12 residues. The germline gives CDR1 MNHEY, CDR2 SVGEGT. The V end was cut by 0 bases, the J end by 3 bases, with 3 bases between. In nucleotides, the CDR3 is TGTGCCAGCAGTTACTCCCTCTACGAGCAGTACTTC. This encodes CASSYSLYEQYF.

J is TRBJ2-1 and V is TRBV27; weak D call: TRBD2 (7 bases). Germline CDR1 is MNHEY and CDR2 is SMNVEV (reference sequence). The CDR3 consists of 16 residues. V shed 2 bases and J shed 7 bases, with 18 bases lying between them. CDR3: CASSLVRRGLGNEQFF. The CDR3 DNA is TGTGCCAGCAGTTTAGTACGGCGGGGGCTTGGGAATGAGCAGTTCTTC.

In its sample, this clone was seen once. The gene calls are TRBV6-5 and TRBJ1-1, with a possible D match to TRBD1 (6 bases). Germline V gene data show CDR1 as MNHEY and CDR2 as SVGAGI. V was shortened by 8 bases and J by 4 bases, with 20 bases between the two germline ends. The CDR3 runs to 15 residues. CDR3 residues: CASQPPGGAGTEAFF. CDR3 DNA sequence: TGTGCCAGCCAACCCCCGGGGGGCGCCGGCACTGAAGCTTTCTTT.

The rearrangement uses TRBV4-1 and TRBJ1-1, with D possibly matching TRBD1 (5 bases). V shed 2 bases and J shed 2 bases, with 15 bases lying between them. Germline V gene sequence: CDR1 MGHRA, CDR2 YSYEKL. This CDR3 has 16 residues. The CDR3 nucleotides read TGCGCCAGCAGCCAAACCCGCGGGGCGGGAAACACTGAAGCTTTCTTT. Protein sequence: CASSQTRGAGNTEAFF.